A single sample is the source of the 27 T cell receptor beta chains below, sequenced in a study of OX40 agonist ivuxolimab in advanced cancers. Some clones are missing from TCRdb's copy, which holds only in-frame ones; the method was immunoSEQ multiplex PCR. This table holds about 80,000 clones, approximately 92% found once. Specimen: CD4+ or CD8+ T cells sorted from blood, collected in a trial of the OX40 agonist ivuxolimab. These receptors all come from an adult with an advanced solid tumor such as melanoma, head and neck, liver or kidney cancer.

The chain combines TRBV7-2 with TRBJ1-3; TRBD1 might be the D (6 bases). CDR3 length: 15 residues. The V and J ends lost 5 bases and 2 bases respectively, with 13 bases between them. CDR1 is SGHTA and CDR2 is FQGNSA in the germline V gene. The DNA of the CDR3 is TGTGCCAGCAGCCCTGGGGGCAGGGCTGGAAACACCATATATTTT. This codes for CASSPGGRAGNTIYF.

The chain has TRBV15 and TRBJ1-3, with TRBD1 as a possible D gene (6 bases). From germline, CDR1 is LNHNV and CDR2 YYDKDF (reference sequence). Trimming removed 5 bases from V and 4 bases from J, with 9 bases in between. The CDR3 consists of 13 residues. The CDR3 DNA follows: TGTGCCACCAGCCAGACAGGCGGAAACACCATATATTTT. Protein sequence: CATSQTGGNTIYF.

The chain recombines TRBV29-1 with TRBJ1-1, with TRBD1 matching 8 bases. The germline V gene encodes CDR1 SQVTM and CDR2 ANQGSEA. The V gene end was trimmed by 5 bases and the J gene end by 5 bases; junction bases not matched to a gene: 4. The CDR3 loop spans 12 amino acids. CDR3 protein: CSVQTGETEAFF. The CDR3 DNA is TGCAGCGTTCAGACAGGGGAGACTGAAGCTTTCTTT.

The CDR3 loop is CASSLLAGAGSDTQYF. The DNA for the CDR3 is TGTGCCAGCAGCTTGCTAGCGGGAGCGGGTTCAGATACGCAGTATTTT. The chain employs TRBV7-3 and TRBJ2-3; 10 bases line up with TRBD2. Germline V lookup: CDR1 SGHTA, CDR2 FQGTGA. V shed 3 bases and J 4 bases; nucleotides not matched to a gene: 7. This CDR3 spans 16 amino acids.

This clone came up once. As DNA, the CDR3 is TGCGCCAGCAGCCAAGAACCTTCAAGCGCAGATACGCAGTATTTT. Translating gives CASSQEPSSADTQYF. The chain couples TRBV4-3 to TRBJ2-3; no definite D call. This CDR3 is 15 amino acids long. From germline, CDR1 is LGHNA and CDR2 YSLEER. Between the trimmed V and J ends, which lost 0 bases and 4 bases, there was a span of 11 bases.

This clone was seen just once. This chain connects TRBV14 to TRBJ1-1; unclear D gene. This CDR3 has 15 residues. Trimming removed 2 bases from V and 4 bases from J, with 14 bases in between. Germline CDR1 and CDR2: SGHDN and FVKESK. CDR3 sequence (DNA): TGTGCCAGCAGCCAACGGCACAGCACTACCACTGAAGCTTTCTTT. It translates to CASSQRHSTTTEAFF.

J is TRBJ2-5 and V is TRBV10-1; D is unclear. This CDR3 is 13 amino acids long. In germline, CDR1 is WNHNN, CDR2 SYGVQD (reference sequence). The germline V and J ends were trimmed by 3 bases and 5 bases, with 10 bases remaining between them. As DNA, the CDR3 is TGCGCCAGCAGTGACCACTCGGGTGAGACCCAGTACTTC. Its translation is CASSDHSGETQYF.

The chain joins TRBV4-3 to TRBJ2-1, with D possibly called TRBD1 or TRBD2 (5 bases each). This CDR3 contains 18 residues. Trimming stripped 0 bases from V and 2 bases from J, with 17 bases between. Per the germline V gene, CDR1 is LGHNA and CDR2 is YSLEER. The CDR3 loop reads CASSQDGTGLVAYNEQFF. The DNA of the CDR3 is TGCGCCAGCAGCCAAGACGGAACGGGGCTAGTTGCCTACAATGAGCAGTTCTTC.

The chain joins TRBV7-9 to TRBJ2-4; D ambiguous. Germline V gene lookup returns CDR1 SEHNR and CDR2 FQNEAQ (reference sequence). This CDR3 has 14 amino acids. V gave up 5 bases and J gave up 3 bases, with 11 bases separating them. The CDR3 region is CASSVGFLKNIQYF. The CDR3 coding sequence is TGTGCCAGCAGCGTGGGTTTCCTCAAAAACATTCAGTACTTC.

V usage is TRBV29-1 and J usage is TRBJ1-2; TRBD1 might be the D (5 bases). The V gene lost 1 base and the J gene lost 3 bases, with 15 bases spanning the gap. Germline V gene lookup returns CDR1 SQVTM and CDR2 ANQGSEA. CDR3 length equals 15 residues. This chain's CDR3 is CSVEAGQGGYYGYTF. The CDR3 coding sequence is TGCAGCGTTGAAGCTGGGCAGGGAGGGTACTATGGCTACACCTTC.

The V gene is TRBV28, the J gene TRBJ1-2, with D possibly being TRBD1 (5 bases). The V gene's germline CDR1 is MDHEN and CDR2 SYDVKM. The CDR3 has 10 amino acids. V was clipped by 8 bases and J by 8 bases, with 9 bases between them. CDR3 sequence: CASWGRGYTF. In nucleotides, the CDR3 is TGTGCCAGCTGGGGCCGCGGCTACACCTTC.

The chain employs TRBV10-2 and TRBJ1-2; D might be TRBD1 (5 bases). The CDR3 totals 12 residues. Trimming took 4 bases from V and 4 from J, leaving 7 bases between them. CDR1 is WSHSY and CDR2 is SAAADI in the germline V gene. DNA of the CDR3: TGCGCCAGCAGTGGGACACTCTATGGCTACACCTTC. It is translated as CASSGTLYGYTF.

The V gene is TRBV11-3, the J gene TRBJ2-3, with 12 bases lining up with TRBD2. From germline, CDR1 is SGHNT and CDR2 YENEEA. This CDR3 is built from 14 residues. The trim removed 4 bases at V and 6 bases at J, leaving 2 bases unmatched. This CDR3 reads CASSYGTSGDTQYF. The CDR3 nucleotides are TGTGCCAGCAGCTATGGGACTAGCGGGGATACGCAGTATTTT.

J is TRBJ2-5 and V is TRBV15, with 11 bases identical to TRBD2. Looked up from germline, CDR1 is LNHNV and CDR2 is YYDKDF (reference sequence). V was clipped by 4 bases and J by 3 bases; unmatched bases: 13. This CDR3 spans 18 amino acids. The CDR3 coding sequence is TGTGCCACCAGCAAAGTAGGACTAGCGGGTGTGGGCGAAGAGACCCAGTACTTC. It specifies CATSKVGLAGVGEETQYF.

The rearrangement uses TRBV7-3 and TRBJ2-1, with a weak D call TRBD2 (6 bases). Trimming removed 5 bases at V and 2 bases at J, with 13 bases between. The CDR3 is 15 residues long. Germline values: CDR1 SGHTA, CDR2 FQGTGA. This CDR3 reads CASSLGRTTYNEQFF. Written as DNA, the CDR3 is TGTGCCAGCAGCCTAGGGAGGACTACCTACAATGAGCAGTTCTTC.

The rearrangement uses TRBV30 and TRBJ1-4; D remains unclear. CDR1 GTSNPN and CDR2 SVGIG come from the germline V gene (reference sequence). The CDR3 has 14 amino acids. Trimming pared 1 base from V and 5 bases from J, leaving 11 bases between. The CDR3 loop reads CAWSGGRRNEKLFF. The CDR3 coding sequence is TGTGCCTGGAGTGGGGGTAGGAGGAATGAAAAACTGTTTTTT.

The chain links TRBV19 to TRBJ2-2; TRBD1 aligns across 8 bases. The V gene end was trimmed by 4 bases and the J gene end by 6 bases; junction bases not matched to a gene: 7. Germline V lookup: CDR1 LNHDA, CDR2 SQIVND (reference sequence). This CDR3 contains 15 residues. CDR3 nucleotides: TGTGCCAGTAGTACCCGACAGGGGAAGGCCGGGGAGCTGTTTTTT. It encodes CASSTRQGKAGELFF.

This rearrangement joins TRBV5-1 to TRBJ2-7; 7 bases match TRBD2. This CDR3 is built from 13 residues. Germline assignment: CDR1 SGHRS and CDR2 YFSETQ. With 5 bases clipped from V and 2 bases from J, the junction kept 4 bases outside the gene matches. DNA of the CDR3: TGCGCCAGCAGACGGGGGGAGACCTACGAGCAGTACTTC. Its translation is CASRRGETYEQYF.

This chain connects TRBV6-5 to TRBJ2-1, with D unclear. V was trimmed by 5 bases and J by 7 bases, leaving 12 bases between them. The CDR3 has 13 residues. The V gene's germline CDR1 is MNHEY and CDR2 SVGAGI. The CDR3 loop reads CASSRVAGNEQFF. For the CDR3, the DNA is TGTGCCAGCAGTCGGGTGGCAGGAAATGAGCAGTTCTTC.

This clone has just one count. The chain has TRBV29-1 and TRBJ2-1, with TRBD1 matching 8 bases. This CDR3 spans 15 amino acids. V was clipped by 3 bases and J by 7 bases; unmatched bases: 11. Germline-derived CDR1 and CDR2 are SQVTM and ANQGSEA. This chain's CDR3 is CSVDLHGQGGNEQFF. The DNA of the CDR3 is TGCAGCGTTGACCTCCACGGACAGGGTGGGAATGAGCAGTTCTTC.

The chain recombines TRBV6-1 with TRBJ2-3; D uncertain. This CDR3 is 14 amino acids long. Looked up from germline, CDR1 is MNHNS and CDR2 is SASEGT. Trimming shortened V by 4 bases and J by 7 bases, and 15 bases separated the two germline ends. CDR3 region: CASSAGWRLNTQYF. CDR3 sequence (DNA): TGTGCCAGCAGTGCGGGCTGGAGATTGAATACGCAGTATTTT.

This clone has only one observation. This chain joins TRBV5-4 and TRBJ2-5, with 14 bases identical to TRBD2. J was trimmed by 5 bases and V by 4 bases; bases with no gene match: 10. Germline CDR1 SGHNT, CDR2 YYREEE (reference sequence). The CDR3 contains 17 residues. CDR3 protein: CASSGRTRTSGRETQYF. CDR3 sequence (DNA): TGTGCCAGCAGCGGGAGGACGCGGACTAGCGGGAGGGAGACCCAGTACTTC. Complete variable domain (other parts from reference TRBV5-4 and TRBJ2-5): ETGVTQSPTHLIKTRGQQVTLRCSSQSGHNTVSWYQQALGQGPQFIFQYYREEENGRGNFPPRFSGLQFPNYSSELNVNALELDDSALYLCASSGRTRTSGRETQYFGPGTRLLVL.

A few counts support this clone. V is TRBV28 and J is TRBJ1-1, with D unclear. CDR3 length equals 15 residues. The germline CDR1 and CDR2 sequences are MDHEN and SYDVKM. V was shortened by 5 bases and J by 3 bases, with 16 bases between the two germline ends. The CDR3 DNA reads as TGTGCCAGCAGTCCACGGACCGGCGGGCACACTGAAGCTTTCTTT. Its protein is CASSPRTGGHTEAFF.

This chain links TRBV28 with TRBJ1-5; D is perhaps TRBD1 (6 bases). The CDR3 sequence is 15 residues long. V dropped 4 bases and J dropped 3 bases, with 13 bases sitting between them. Germline V gives CDR1 MDHEN, CDR2 SYDVKM. In nucleotides, the CDR3 is TGTGCCAGCAGTTGGACGGGGGCAGTCAATCAGCCCCAGCATTTT. This encodes CASSWTGAVNQPQHF.

The rearrangement links TRBV7-8 to TRBJ2-5; D is perhaps TRBD2 (5 bases). This CDR3 spans 14 amino acids. Trimming took off 5 bases at V and 3 bases at J, with 13 bases between the two ends. Germline V lookup: CDR1 SGHVS, CDR2 FQNEAQ. The CDR3 DNA reads as TGTGCCAGCAGCCGGTCGGAGGCCAAAGAGACCCAGTACTTC. Its translation: CASSRSEAKETQYF.

This rearrangement joins TRBV11-2 to TRBJ2-5, with 8 bases identical to TRBD2. The CDR3 loop spans 14 amino acids. Germline trimming cut 1 base from V and 5 bases from J; bases unmatched to any gene: 3. Per germline, CDR1 SGHAT and CDR2 FQNNGV. The CDR3 DNA reads TGTGCCAGCAGCTTAGGTGCTAGCGGGGAGACCCAGTACTTC. This sequence encodes CASSLGASGETQYF.

The rearrangement links TRBV29-1 to TRBJ2-7, with D perhaps matching TRBD2 (6 bases). The CDR3 loop spans 13 amino acids. V dropped 4 bases and J dropped 3 bases, with 13 bases sitting between them. Per the germline V gene, CDR1 is SQVTM and CDR2 is ANQGSEA. The CDR3: CSVVGDSIYEQYF. CDR3 in DNA: TGCAGCGTTGTTGGGGACTCGATCTACGAGCAGTACTTC.